The TCR beta chain under discussion was sequenced for a study of T cells in Graves' hyperthyroidism and ophthalmopathy. Overall study: Blood from the periphery was taken at initial diagnosis, before any treatment.

The CDR3 is 16 amino acids. Trimming removed 1 base at V and 2 bases at J, with 11 bases between. Germline V gene lookup returns CDR1 WSHSY and CDR2 SAAADI. This clonotype occurred many times. TCR beta CDR3 sequences were amplified from RNA transcripts. The HTBI primer set drove a first-round RT-PCR of the TCR CDR3. From the multiplex PCR reads, TCRdb called clonotypes with MiXCR, one entry per CDR3 protein. The top ten clones hold more than 11% of a sample with fewer than 600,000 distinct CDR3 sequences, around 15% of them seen once. The authors deemed Graves' hyperthyroidism stable absent ophthalmopathy progression within 18 months. Newly diagnosed patients aged 18 to 65 had hyperthyroidism of under 2 months' duration.

V gene TRBV10-2 combines with J gene TRBJ2-2, with D possibly being TRBD1 (5 bases). This sequence was found in a woman aged 40-49 years with Graves' hyperthyroidism. The sample comprised blood. CDR3: CASSEYEQGNTGELFF. The CDR3 DNA reads TGCGCCAGCAGTGAGTACGAGCAGGGTAACACCGGGGAGCTGTTTTTT.